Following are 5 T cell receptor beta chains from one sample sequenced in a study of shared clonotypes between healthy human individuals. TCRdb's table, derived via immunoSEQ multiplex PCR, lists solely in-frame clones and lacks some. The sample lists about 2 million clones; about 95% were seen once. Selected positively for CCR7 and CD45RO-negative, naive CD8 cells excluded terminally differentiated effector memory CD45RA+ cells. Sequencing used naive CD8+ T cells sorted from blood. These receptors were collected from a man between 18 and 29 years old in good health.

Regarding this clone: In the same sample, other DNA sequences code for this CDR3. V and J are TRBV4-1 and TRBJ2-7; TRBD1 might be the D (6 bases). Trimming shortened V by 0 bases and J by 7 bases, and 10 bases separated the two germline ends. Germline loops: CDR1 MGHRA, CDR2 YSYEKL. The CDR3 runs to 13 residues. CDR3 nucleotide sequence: TGCGCCAGCAGCCAAGAGCAGGGGTTAGAGCAGTACTTC. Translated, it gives CASSQEQGLEQYF.

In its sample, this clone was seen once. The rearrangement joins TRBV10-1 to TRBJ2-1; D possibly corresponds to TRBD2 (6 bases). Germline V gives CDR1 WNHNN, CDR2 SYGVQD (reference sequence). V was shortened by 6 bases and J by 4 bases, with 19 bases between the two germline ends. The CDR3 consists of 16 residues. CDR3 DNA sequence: TGCGCCAGCAGGGAGGGCACGGGAGAAGGGTACAATGAGCAGTTCTTC. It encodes CASREGTGEGYNEQFF.

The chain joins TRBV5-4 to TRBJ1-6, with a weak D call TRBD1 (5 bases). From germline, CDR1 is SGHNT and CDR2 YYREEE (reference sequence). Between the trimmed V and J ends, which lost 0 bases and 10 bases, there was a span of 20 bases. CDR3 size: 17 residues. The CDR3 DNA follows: TGTGCCAGCAGCTTGGCCGGCTGGGGCAGGGAACAATCACCCCTCCACTTT. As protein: CASSLAGWGREQSPLHF.

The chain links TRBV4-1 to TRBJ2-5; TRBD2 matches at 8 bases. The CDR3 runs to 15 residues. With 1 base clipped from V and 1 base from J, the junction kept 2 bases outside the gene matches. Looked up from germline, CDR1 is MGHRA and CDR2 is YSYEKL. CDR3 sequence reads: CASSQGGGPQETQYF. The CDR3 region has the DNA TGCGCCAGCAGCCAAGGCGGGGGGCCCCAAGAGACCCAGTACTTC.

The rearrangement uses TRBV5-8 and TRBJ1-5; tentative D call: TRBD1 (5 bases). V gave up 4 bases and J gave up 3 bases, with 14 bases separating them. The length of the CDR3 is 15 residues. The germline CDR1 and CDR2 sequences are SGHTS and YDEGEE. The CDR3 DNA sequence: TGTGCCAGCAGCGAGGGGATTTCCCTCAATCAGCCCCAGCATTTT. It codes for CASSEGISLNQPQHF. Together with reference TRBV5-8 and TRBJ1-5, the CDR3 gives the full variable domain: EAGVTQSPTHLIKTRGQQATLRCSPISGHTSVYWYQQALGLGLQFLLWYDEGEERNRGNFPPRFSGRQFPNYSSELNVNALELEDSALYLCASSEGISLNQPQHFGDGTRLSIL.